This T cell receptor (beta chain) was identified during a study of blood T cell repertoires in COVID-19. Sequenced by immunoSEQ multiplex PCR; TCRdb stores in-frame clones only, minus some. The data hold about 180,000 clones, with about 82% observed a single time. This clone was counted only a few times. This CDR3 is 14 amino acids long. Germline V gene data show CDR1 as LNHNV and CDR2 as YYDKDF (reference sequence). V lost 5 bases, J lost 1 base, and 6 bases lay in between. Sequences were obtained from PBMCs or T cells enriched from blood (not recorded which). The genes are TRBV15 and TRBJ2-6; D call uncertain. This TCR derives from a woman aged 25 to 39 who had recovered from COVID-19. The CDR3 coding sequence is TGTGCCACCAGCTTCTTTTCTGGGGCCAACGTCCTGACTTTC. Translated, it gives CATSFFSGANVLTF. Variable domain in full (rest from reference TRBV15 and TRBJ2-6): DAMVIQNPRYQVTQFGKPVTLSCSQTLNHNVMYWYQQKSSQAPKLLFHYYDKDFNNEADTPDNFQSRRPNTSFCFLDIRSPGLGDTAMYLCATSFFSGANVLTFGAGSRLTVL.